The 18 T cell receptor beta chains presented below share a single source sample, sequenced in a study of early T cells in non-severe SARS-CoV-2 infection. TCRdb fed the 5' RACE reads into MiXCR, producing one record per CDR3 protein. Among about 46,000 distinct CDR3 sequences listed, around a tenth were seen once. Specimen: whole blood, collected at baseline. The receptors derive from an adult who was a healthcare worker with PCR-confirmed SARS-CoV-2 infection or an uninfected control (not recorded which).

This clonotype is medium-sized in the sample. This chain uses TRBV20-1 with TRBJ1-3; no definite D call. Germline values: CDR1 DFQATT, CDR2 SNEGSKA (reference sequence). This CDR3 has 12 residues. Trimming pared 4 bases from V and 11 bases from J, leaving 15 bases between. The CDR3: CSATVKAGAIYF. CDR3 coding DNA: TGCAGTGCTACAGTCAAAGCCGGAGCCATATATTTT.

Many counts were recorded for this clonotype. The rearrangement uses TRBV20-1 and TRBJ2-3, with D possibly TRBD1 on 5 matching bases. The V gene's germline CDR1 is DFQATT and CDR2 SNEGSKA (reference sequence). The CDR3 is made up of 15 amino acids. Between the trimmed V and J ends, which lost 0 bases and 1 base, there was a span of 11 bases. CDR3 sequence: CSARDLIQGTDTQYF. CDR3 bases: TGCAGTGCTAGAGATCTCATACAGGGCACAGATACGCAGTATTTT.

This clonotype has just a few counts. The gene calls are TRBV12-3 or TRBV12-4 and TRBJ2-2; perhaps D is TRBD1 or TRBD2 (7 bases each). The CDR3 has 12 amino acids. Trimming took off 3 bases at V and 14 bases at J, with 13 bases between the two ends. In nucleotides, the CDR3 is TGTGCCAGCAGTTTTTCAGGGGGGGGCCTGTTTTTT. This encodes CASSFSGGGLFF.

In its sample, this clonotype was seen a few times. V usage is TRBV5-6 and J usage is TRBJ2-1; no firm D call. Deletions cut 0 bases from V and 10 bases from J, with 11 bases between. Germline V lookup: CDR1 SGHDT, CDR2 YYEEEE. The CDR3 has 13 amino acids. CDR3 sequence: CASSLAGPAEQFF. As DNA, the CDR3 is TGTGCCAGCAGCTTGGCCGGTCCAGCCGAGCAGTTCTTC. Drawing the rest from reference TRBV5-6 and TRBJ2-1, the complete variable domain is DAGVTQSPTHLIKTRGQQVTLRCSPKSGHDTVSWYQQALGQGPQFIFQYYEEEERQRGNFPDRFSGHQFPNYSSELNVNALLLGDSALYLCASSLAGPAEQFFGPGTRLTVL.

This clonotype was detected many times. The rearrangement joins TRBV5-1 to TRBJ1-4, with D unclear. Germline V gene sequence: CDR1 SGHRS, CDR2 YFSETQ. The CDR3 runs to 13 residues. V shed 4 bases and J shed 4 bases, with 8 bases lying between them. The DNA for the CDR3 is TGCGCCAGCAGCCGGCAGGATAATGAAAAACTGTTTTTT. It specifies CASSRQDNEKLFF. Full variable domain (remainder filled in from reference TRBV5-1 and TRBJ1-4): KAGVTQTPRYLIKTRGQQVTLSCSPISGHRSVSWYQQTPGQGLQFLFEYFSETQRNKGNFPGRFSGRQFSNSRSEMNVSTLELGDSALYLCASSRQDNEKLFFGSGTQLSVL.

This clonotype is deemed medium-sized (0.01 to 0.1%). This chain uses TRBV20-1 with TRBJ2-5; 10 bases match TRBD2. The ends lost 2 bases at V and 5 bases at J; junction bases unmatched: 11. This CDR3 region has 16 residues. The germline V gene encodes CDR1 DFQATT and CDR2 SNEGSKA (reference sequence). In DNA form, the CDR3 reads TGCAGTGCTAGAACTAGCGGGGCCATCGACTGGGAGACCCAGTACTTC. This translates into CSARTSGAIDWETQYF.

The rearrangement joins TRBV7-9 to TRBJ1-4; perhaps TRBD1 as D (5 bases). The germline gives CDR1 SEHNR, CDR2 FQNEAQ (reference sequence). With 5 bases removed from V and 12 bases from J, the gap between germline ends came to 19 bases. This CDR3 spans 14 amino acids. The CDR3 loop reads CASSPVQGPVQLFF. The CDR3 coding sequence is TGTGCCAGCAGCCCCGTCCAGGGCCCTGTTCAACTGTTTTTT.

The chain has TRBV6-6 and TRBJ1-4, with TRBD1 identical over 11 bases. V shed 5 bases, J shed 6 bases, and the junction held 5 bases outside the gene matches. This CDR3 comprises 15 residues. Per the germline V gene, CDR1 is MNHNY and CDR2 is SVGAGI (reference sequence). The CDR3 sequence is CASSTRDRGDEKLFF. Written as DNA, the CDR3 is TGTGCCAGCAGTACTCGGGACAGGGGGGATGAAAAACTGTTTTTT.

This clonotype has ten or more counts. Written as DNA, the CDR3 is TGTGCCAGCACTATCCGAAAAAACATTCAGTACTTC. Protein sequence: CASTIRKNIQYF. The J gene is TRBJ2-4, the V gene TRBV27; D is ambiguous. CDR1 and CDR2 (germline): MNHEY, SMNVEV (reference sequence). V dropped 7 bases and J dropped 4 bases, with 8 bases sitting between them. The CDR3 is 12 residues long.

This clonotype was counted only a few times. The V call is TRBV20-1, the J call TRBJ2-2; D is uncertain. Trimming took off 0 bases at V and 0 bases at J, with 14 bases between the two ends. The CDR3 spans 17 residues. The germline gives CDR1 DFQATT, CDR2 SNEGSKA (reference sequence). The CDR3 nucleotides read TGCAGTGCTAGAGATCGGCGGCGTACCGCGAACACCGGGGAGCTGTTTTTT. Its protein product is CSARDRRRTANTGELFF.

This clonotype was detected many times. The CDR3 DNA follows: TGTGCCAGCAGCTCAATAGCGGGAGGCACAGATACGCAGTATTTT. Its protein product is CASSSIAGGTDTQYF. The chain uses TRBV7-3 and TRBJ2-3, with TRBD2 identical over 9 bases. Looked up from germline, CDR1 is SGHTA and CDR2 is FQGTGA. The J segment lost 1 base and the V segment lost 4 bases, leaving 3 bases of the junction unmatched. The CDR3 length is 15 residues.

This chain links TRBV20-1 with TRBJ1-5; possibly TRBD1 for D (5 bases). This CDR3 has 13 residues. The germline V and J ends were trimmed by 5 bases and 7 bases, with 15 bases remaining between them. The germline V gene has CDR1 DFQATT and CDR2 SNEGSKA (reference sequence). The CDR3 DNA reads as TGCAGTGCTGGCACACTCGGGGCGCAGCCCCAGCATTTT. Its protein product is CSAGTLGAQPQHF.

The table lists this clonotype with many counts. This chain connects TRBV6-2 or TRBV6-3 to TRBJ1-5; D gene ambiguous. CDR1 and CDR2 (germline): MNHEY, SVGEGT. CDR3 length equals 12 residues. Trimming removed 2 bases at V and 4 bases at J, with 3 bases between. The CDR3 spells CASSYVNQPQHF. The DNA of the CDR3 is TGTGCCAGCAGTTACGTAAATCAGCCCCAGCATTTT.

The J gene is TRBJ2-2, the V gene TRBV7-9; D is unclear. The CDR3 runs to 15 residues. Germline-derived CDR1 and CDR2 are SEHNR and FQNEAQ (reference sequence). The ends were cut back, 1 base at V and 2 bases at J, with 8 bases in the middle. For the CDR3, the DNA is TGTGCCAGCAGCTTAGTCCCGGAAAACACCGGGGAGCTGTTTTTT. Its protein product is CASSLVPENTGELFF. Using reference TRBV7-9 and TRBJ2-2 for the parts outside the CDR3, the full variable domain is DTGVSQNPRHKITKRGQNVTFRCDPISEHNRLYWYRQTLGQGPEFLTYFQNEAQLEKSRLLSDRFSAERPKGSFSTLEIQRTEQGDSAMYLCASSLVPENTGELFFGEGSRLTVL.

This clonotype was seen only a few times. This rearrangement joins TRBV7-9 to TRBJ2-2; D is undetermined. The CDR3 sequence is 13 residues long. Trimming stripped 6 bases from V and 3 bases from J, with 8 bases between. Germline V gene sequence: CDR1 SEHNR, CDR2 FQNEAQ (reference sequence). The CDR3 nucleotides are TGTGCCAGCAGTCTCACTCACACCGGGGAGCTGTTTTTT. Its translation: CASSLTHTGELFF. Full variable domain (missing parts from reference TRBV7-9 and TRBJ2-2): DTGVSQNPRHKITKRGQNVTFRCDPISEHNRLYWYRQTLGQGPEFLTYFQNEAQLEKSRLLSDRFSAERPKGSFSTLEIQRTEQGDSAMYLCASSLTHTGELFFGEGSRLTVL.

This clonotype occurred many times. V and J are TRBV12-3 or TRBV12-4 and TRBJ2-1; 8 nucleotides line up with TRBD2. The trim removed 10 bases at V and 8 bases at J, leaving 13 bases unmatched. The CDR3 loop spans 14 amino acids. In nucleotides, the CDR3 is TGTGCCACCAACTGGCGGGGGGTTCACGATGAGCAGTTCTTC. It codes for CATNWRGVHDEQFF.

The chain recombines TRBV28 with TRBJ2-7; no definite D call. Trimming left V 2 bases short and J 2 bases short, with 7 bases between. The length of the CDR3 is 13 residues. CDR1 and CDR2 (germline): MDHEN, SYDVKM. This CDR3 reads CASSLGRTYEQYF. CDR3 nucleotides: TGTGCCAGCAGTTTAGGTAGGACCTACGAGCAGTACTTC.

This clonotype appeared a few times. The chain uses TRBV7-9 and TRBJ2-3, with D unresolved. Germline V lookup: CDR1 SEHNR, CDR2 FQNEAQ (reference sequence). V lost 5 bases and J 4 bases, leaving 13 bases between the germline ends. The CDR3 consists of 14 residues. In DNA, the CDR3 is TGTGCCAGCAGCCGGGCGACAAGGGCAGATACGCAGTATTTT. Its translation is CASSRATRADTQYF. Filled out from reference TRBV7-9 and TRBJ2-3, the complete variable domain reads DTGVSQNPRHKITKRGQNVTFRCDPISEHNRLYWYRQTLGQGPEFLTYFQNEAQLEKSRLLSDRFSAERPKGSFSTLEIQRTEQGDSAMYLCASSRATRADTQYFGPGTRLTVL.